A single T cell receptor (beta chain) is shown here with its context. The antigen is not known. This sample was included in a study of blood T cell dynamics during melanoma immunotherapy. About the research overall: Metastatic melanoma patients received first-line pembrolizumab or nivolumab plus ipilimumab. Regarding the study as a whole: It remained unknown if the driving T cell clones were melanoma-specific.

Each bulk PBMC sample had 300 to 400 ng DNA loaded. Sequencing was performed with immunoSEQ multiplex PCR; in TCRdb, only in-frame clones are kept and a portion is missing. The sample carries about 4,200 clones, around 80% recorded once. Described time point: pre-treatment baseline. Samples come from before therapy and from week 3 after the first blockade cycle. Trimming removed 7 bases at V and 2 bases at J, with 11 bases between. This CDR3 has 13 residues. Per the germline V gene, CDR1 is MNHNS and CDR2 is SASEGT. The material was blood, obtained from a patient treated with checkpoint blockade. The sequence was collected from a human donor with melanoma. J is TRBJ1-2 and V is TRBV6-1; D gene uncertain. CDR3 in DNA: TGTGCCAGCACCGAGACACGAAACTATGGCTACACCTTC. Translated, it gives CASTETRNYGYTF.